The source of this T cell receptor (beta chain) is a study of blood T cells in healthy people across ages (dated by TCRdb to between 2015 and 2017). At the level of the whole study: In model experiments, template switching captured about one uniquely barcoded TCR beta cDNA molecule for every two T cells. The study measured age-related changes in TCR beta repertoire diversity using deep sequencing normalized with unique cDNA molecular identifiers. Four age groups were formed from the donors: young (average roughly 16 years), middle-aged (around 39), aged (roughly 58) and long-lived (approximately 78). Donors of different ages were randomly distributed across sequencing lanes to avoid experimental bias. The study analyzed two additional independent replicas of 1 million unique cDNA reads from the same blood draw for two donors, one aged 18 to 29 and one aged 80 or older.

V ends up 6 bases short and J 1 base short, with an unmatched junction base count of 4. From the germline V gene (reference sequence), CDR1 is DFQATT and CDR2 is SNEGSKA. Reading from cysteine to phenylalanine, the CDR3 counts 14 amino acids. The read is trimmed to its CDR3 DNA, 42 bases read in frame from base 1. Library prep was done by 5' RACE. Sequenced using an Illumina HiSeq 2500. A second PCR of 7 to 11 cycles was performed with a sample-barcoded 5' primer and a J-beta primer mix. A unique molecular identifier was introduced onto each TCR beta cDNA molecule by a template-switch 5' adaptor carrying 12 random nucleotides. At least 2.5 million CDR3-containing paired-end reads were obtained from each sample. All of the RNA was converted into first-strand cDNA using the Mint cDNA synthesis kit, with a TRBC-specific oligonucleotide serving as the primer. Following uracil-DNA glycosylase treatment, all cDNA underwent a first 18-cycle PCR with the universal primers M1SS and BC2_uni_R. The study's own analysis went as follows. For normalization, 1 million high-quality reads, each with a distinct molecular identifier, were randomly selected from each sample. Reads with shared molecular identifiers were discarded instead of being binned into consensus sequences. MiTCR, set to a Q25 quality threshold and the strictest error-elimination algorithm, was used for CDR3 identification, clonotype clustering and error correction. A nonparametric unseen species model with Euler transformation was used to estimate a lower bound on total TCR beta diversity. TCRdb trimmed public reads at Q25 via fastp, called clones via MiXCR and kept in-frame beta chains. Rows merge per CDR3 protein into single entries with the most common DNA and genes. These V and J calls originate from TCRdb's pipeline instead of the authors' own analysis. The sample data list around 800,000 distinct CDR3 sequences, and around 62% of these were observed just once. Together, the top ten hold around 30% of the sample.

What the research found in general, with its limitations: A strong correlation was found between observed TCR beta diversity and the percentage of naive T cells measured by flow cytometry. Compared with the aged group, the long-lived group had more naive CD4+ T cells, fewer expanded clones and increased TCR diversity, suggesting age selection. As age increased, observed TCR beta diversity per million T cells dropped in a roughly linear way, and a significant reduction was already evident by age roughly 36. Estimates of total diversity based on one million sequenced T cells were regarded as lower bounds and as underestimates. Since profiling was done on bulk unsorted PBMCs, naive and antigen-experienced compartments could not be conclusively compared. Donor CMV infection status was unknown, potentially confounding age-related changes in expanded clonotypes.

Systemically healthy Caucasian individuals from Russia, some 36 in total and aged roughly 6 to 95 years, were included as donors. Around 9.7 milliliters of peripheral blood were collected from each donor into EDTA-treated Vacutainer tubes. Ficoll-Paque density-gradient centrifugation was used to isolate PBMCs, with at least 6 million per sample. Trizol reagent was used to extract total RNA from the PBMCs, yielding at least 6 micrograms per sample. Naive CD45RAhigh/CD27high T cell percentages were measured by flow cytometry on a PBMC aliquot from every donor. Note on this clonotype: Which antigen it targets is not known. Base-call qualities are not available, and no considerably larger clone is one nucleotide away.

Material: blood. This sequence uses TRBV20-1 and TRBJ2-3; 10 of the junction bases match TRBD1. This TCR was recovered from a man younger than 40 in good health. The nucleotide sequence reads TGCAGTGCACCCGGGACAGGGGGCACAGATACGCAGTATTTT. It translates as CSAPGTGGTDTQYF.